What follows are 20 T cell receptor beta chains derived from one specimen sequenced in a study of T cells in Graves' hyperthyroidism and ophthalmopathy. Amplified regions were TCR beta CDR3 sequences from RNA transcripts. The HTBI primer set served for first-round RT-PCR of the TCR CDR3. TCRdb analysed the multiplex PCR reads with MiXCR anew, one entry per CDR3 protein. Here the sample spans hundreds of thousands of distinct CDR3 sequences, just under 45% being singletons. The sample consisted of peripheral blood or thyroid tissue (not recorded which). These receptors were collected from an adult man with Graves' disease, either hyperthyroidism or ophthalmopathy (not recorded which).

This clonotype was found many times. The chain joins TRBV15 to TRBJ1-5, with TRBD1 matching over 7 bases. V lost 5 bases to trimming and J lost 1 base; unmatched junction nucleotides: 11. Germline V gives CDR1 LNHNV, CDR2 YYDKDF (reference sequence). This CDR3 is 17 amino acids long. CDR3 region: CATSGRGQALSNQPQHF. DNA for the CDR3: TGTGCCACCAGCGGAAGAGGACAGGCCTTAAGCAATCAGCCCCAGCATTTT. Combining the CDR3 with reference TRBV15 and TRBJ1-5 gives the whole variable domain DAMVIQNPRYQVTQFGKPVTLSCSQTLNHNVMYWYQQKSSQAPKLLFHYYDKDFNNEADTPDNFQSRRPNTSFCFLDIRSPGLGDTAMYLCATSGRGQALSNQPQHFGDGTRLSIL.

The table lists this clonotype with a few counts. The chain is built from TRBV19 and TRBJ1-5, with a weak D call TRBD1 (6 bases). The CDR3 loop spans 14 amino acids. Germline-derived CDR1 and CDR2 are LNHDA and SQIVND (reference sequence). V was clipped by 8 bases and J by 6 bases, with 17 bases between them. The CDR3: CASHRGRGSQPQHF. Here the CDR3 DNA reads TGTGCCAGTCACCGGGGCAGGGGAAGTCAGCCCCAGCATTTT.

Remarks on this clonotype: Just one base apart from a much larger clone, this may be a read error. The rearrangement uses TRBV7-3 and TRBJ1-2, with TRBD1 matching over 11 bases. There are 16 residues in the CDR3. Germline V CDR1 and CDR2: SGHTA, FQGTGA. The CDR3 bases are TGTGCCAGCAGCCCAGAGGGACAGGGGGGGAACTGTGGCTACACCTTC. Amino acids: CASSPEGQGGNCGYTF. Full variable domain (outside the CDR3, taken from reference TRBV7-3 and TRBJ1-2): GAGVSQTPSNKVTEKGKYVELRCDPISGHTALYWYRQSLGQGPEFLIYFQGTGAADDSGLPNDRFFAVRPEGSVSTLKIQRTERGDSAVYLCASSPEGQGGNCGYTFGSGTRLTVV.

Here the CDR3 reads CSAKLAQETQYF. CDR3 nucleotide sequence: TGCAGTGCTAAACTTGCTCAAGAGACCCAGTACTTC. The V call is TRBV20-1, the J call TRBJ2-5; no definite D call. Germline values: CDR1 DFQATT, CDR2 SNEGSKA (reference sequence). With 4 bases removed from V and 2 bases from J, the gap between germline ends came to 8 bases. CDR3 size: 12 residues.

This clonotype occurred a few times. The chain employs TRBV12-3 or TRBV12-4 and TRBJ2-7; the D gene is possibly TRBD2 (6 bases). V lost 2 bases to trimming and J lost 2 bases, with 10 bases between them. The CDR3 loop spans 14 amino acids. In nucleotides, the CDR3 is TGTGCCAGCAGTTTACAAGCGGGCACCTACGAGCAGTACTTC. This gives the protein CASSLQAGTYEQYF.

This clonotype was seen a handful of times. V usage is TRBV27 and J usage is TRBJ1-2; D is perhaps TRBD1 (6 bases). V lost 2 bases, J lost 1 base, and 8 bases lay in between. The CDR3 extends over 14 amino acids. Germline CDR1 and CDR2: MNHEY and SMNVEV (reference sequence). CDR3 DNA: TGTGCCAGCAGTTTACAGGGGAGTAACTATGGCTACACCTTC. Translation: CASSLQGSNYGYTF.

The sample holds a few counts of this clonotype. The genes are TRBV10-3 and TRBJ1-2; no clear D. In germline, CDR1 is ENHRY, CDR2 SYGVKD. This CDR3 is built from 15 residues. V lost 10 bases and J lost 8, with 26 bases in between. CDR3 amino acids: CASSSFAEDVRGYTF. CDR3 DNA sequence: TGTGCCAGCAGCTCATTTGCCGAGGATGTCCGAGGCTACACCTTC.

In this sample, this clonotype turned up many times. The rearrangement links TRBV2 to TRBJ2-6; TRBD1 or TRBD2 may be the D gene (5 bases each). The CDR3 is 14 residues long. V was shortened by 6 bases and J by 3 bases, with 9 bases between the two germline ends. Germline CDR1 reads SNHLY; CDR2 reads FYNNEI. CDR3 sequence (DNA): TGTGCCAGCAGGGGGGACGGTGGGGCCAACGTCCTGACTTTC. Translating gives CASRGDGGANVLTF. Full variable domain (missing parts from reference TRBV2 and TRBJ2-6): EPEVTQTPSHQVTQMGQEVILRCVPISNHLYFYWYRQILGQKVEFLVSFYNNEISEKSEIFDDQFSVERPDGSNFTLKIRSTKLEDSAMYFCASRGDGGANVLTFGAGSRLTVL.

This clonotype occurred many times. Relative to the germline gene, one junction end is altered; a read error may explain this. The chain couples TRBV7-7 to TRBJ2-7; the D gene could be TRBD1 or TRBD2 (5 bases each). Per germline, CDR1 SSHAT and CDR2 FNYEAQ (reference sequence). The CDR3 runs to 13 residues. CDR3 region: CASSLTSGTEQYF. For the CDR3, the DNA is TGTGCTAGCAGCTTGACCTCAGGGACCGAGCAGTACTTC.

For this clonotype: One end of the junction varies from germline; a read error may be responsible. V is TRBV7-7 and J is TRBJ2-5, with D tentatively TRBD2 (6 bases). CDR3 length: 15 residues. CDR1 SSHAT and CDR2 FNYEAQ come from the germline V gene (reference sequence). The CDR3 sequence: CASSLNTGGQETQYF. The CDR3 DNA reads TGTGCTAGCAGCCTTAACACTGGGGGGCAAGAGACCCAGTACTTC.

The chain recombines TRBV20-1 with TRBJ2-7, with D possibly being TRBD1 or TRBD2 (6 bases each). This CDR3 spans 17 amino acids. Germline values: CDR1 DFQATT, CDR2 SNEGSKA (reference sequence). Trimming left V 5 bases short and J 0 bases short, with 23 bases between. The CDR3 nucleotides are TGCAGTGCTGGGCTCCGAGGGTGGGGGGCAAGCTCCTACGAGCAGTACTTC. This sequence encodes CSAGLRGWGASSYEQYF.

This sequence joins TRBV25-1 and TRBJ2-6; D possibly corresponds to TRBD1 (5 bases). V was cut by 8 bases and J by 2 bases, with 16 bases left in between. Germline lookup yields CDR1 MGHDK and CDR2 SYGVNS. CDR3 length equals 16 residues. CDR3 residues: CASGAWGEPGANVLTF. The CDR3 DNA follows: TGTGCCAGCGGCGCCTGGGGCGAGCCTGGGGCCAACGTCCTGACTTTC. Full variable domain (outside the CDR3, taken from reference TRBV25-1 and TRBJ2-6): EADIYQTPRYLVIGTGKKITLECSQTMGHDKMYWYQQDPGMELHLIHYSYGVNSTEKGDLSSESTVSRIRTEHFPLTLESARPSHTSQYLCASGAWGEPGANVLTFGAGSRLTVL.

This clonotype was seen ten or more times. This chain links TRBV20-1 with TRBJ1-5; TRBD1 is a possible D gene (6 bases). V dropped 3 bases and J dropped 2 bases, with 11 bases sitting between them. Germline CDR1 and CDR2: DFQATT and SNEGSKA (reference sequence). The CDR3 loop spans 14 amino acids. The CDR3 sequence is CSARGGPGNQPQHF. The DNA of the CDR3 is TGCAGTGCTAGGGGGGGGCCCGGCAATCAGCCCCAGCATTTT.

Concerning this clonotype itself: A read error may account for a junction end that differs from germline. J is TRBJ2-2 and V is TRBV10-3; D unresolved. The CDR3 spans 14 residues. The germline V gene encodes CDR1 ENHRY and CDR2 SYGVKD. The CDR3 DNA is TGTGCCAGCAGTGAAAAGTTCAACACCGGGGAGCTGTTTTTT. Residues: CASSEKFNTGELFF.

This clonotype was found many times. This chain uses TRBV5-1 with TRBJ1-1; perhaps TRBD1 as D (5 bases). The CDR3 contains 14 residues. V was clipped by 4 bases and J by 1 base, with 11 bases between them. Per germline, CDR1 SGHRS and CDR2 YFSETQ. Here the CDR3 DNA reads TGCGCCAGCAGCAGGGGACCGTCGAACACTGAAGCTTTCTTT. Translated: CASSRGPSNTEAFF.

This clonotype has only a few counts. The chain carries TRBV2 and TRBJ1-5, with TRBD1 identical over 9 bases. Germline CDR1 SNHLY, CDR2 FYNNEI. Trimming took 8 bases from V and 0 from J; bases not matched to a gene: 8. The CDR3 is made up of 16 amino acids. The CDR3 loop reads CASRDRALNSNQPQHF. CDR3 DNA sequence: TGTGCCAGCCGGGACAGGGCCCTCAATAGCAATCAGCCCCAGCATTTT.

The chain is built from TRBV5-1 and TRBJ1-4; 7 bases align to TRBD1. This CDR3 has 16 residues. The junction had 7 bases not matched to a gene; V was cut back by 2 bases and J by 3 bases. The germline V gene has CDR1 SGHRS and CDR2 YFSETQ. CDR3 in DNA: TGCGCCAGCAGCTTAACCCGAGGGGGCCCTAATGAAAAACTGTTTTTT. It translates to CASSLTRGGPNEKLFF. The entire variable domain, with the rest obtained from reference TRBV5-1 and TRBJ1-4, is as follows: KAGVTQTPRYLIKTRGQQVTLSCSPISGHRSVSWYQQTPGQGLQFLFEYFSETQRNKGNFPGRFSGRQFSNSRSEMNVSTLELGDSALYLCASSLTRGGPNEKLFFGSGTQLSVL.

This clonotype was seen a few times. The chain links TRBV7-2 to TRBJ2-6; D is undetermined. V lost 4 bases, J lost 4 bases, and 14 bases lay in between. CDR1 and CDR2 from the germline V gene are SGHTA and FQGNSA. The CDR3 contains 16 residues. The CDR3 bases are TGTGCCAGCAGCTCCTGGGCCCAGGCCGGGGCCAACGTCCTGACTTTC. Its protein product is CASSSWAQAGANVLTF.

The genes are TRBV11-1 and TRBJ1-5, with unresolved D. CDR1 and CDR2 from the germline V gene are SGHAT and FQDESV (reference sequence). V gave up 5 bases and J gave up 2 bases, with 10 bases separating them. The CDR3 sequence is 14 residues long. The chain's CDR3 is CASSVRVGNQPQHF. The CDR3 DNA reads TGTGCCAGCAGCGTTCGAGTAGGCAATCAGCCCCAGCATTTT.

CDR3 sequence reads: CASSIGTGGRETQYF. DNA of the CDR3: TGTGCCAGCAGTATTGGGACAGGGGGCCGAGAGACCCAGTACTTC. V is TRBV7-6 and J is TRBJ2-5; 12 bases line up with TRBD1. CDR3 size: 15 residues. The ends lost 6 bases at V and 4 bases at J; junction bases unmatched: 6. CDR1 and CDR2 (germline): SGHVS, FNYEAQ.